Below are 17 T cell receptor beta chains sequenced from a single sample in a study of post-analysis software for immune sequencing data. Study-level results: Five or six TRBV segments, TRBV5-6, TRBV5-1 and TRBV20-1 among them, were found more frequent in patients than controls.

Their recognized antigens are unknown. Unique molecular identifiers featured in each of the TCR beta cDNA libraries. TCRdb re-derived calls from the PCR reads in MiXCR, one entry per CDR3 protein. The table records hundreds of thousands of distinct CDR3 sequences, approximately 30% of them present only once. Sequenced: blood. These receptors were obtained from a girl aged 5 to 17 with multiple sclerosis.

The count of this clonotype is one. The chain is built from TRBV15 and TRBJ2-6; TRBD1 might be the D (6 bases). CDR1 is LNHNV, CDR2 YYDKDF, per germline (reference sequence). The CDR3 loop spans 16 amino acids. Deletions cut 0 bases from V and 0 bases from J, with 6 bases between. Here the CDR3 reads CATSREQGSGANVLTF. The CDR3, as DNA: TGTGCCACCAGCAGAGAACAGGGCTCTGGGGCCAACGTCCTGACTTTC.

The chain joins TRBV12-3 or TRBV12-4 to TRBJ1-1; a weak D match, TRBD1 (5 bases). With 6 bases removed from V and 0 bases from J, the gap between germline ends came to 11 bases. This CDR3 spans 14 amino acids. The CDR3 here is CASRPRQMNTEAFF. Here the CDR3 DNA reads TGTGCCAGCAGACCCCGACAGATGAACACTGAAGCTTTCTTT.

This chain connects TRBV29-1 to TRBJ2-1; 11 bases agree with TRBD2. Germline CDR1 and CDR2: SQVTM and ANQGSEA. The CDR3 loop spans 13 amino acids. In nucleotides, the CDR3 is TGCGGCGGGGGGTTAGCGGGAGGGCGTGAGCAGTTCTTC. It codes for CGGGLAGGREQFF.

The gene calls are TRBV5-1 and TRBJ2-1; D is unclear. This CDR3 is built from 13 residues. The germline V gene encodes CDR1 SGHRS and CDR2 YFSETQ. V was trimmed by 0 bases and J by 7 bases, leaving 8 bases between them. CDR3 in amino acids: CASSLGHPNEQFF. DNA of the CDR3: TGCGCCAGCAGCTTGGGACATCCGAATGAGCAGTTCTTC. Full variable domain (missing parts from reference TRBV5-1 and TRBJ2-1): KAGVTQTPRYLIKTRGQQVTLSCSPISGHRSVSWYQQTPGQGLQFLFEYFSETQRNKGNFPGRFSGRQFSNSRSEMNVSTLELGDSALYLCASSLGHPNEQFFGPGTRLTVL.

CDR3 in amino acids: CASSSTGGGYGYTF. CDR3 sequence (DNA): TGTGCCAGCAGTTCCACAGGGGGCGGCTATGGCTACACCTTC. The rearrangement uses TRBV6-5 and TRBJ1-2; 9 nucleotides agree with TRBD1. V gave up 4 bases and J gave up 4 bases; unmatched junction bases: 4. From germline, CDR1 is MNHEY and CDR2 SVGAGI. The CDR3 is made up of 14 amino acids.

Regarding this clonotype: It may be a read error: a sequence one base away is much more abundant. This chain connects TRBV7-2 to TRBJ2-2; 7 nucleotides match TRBD1. The CDR3 loop spans 18 amino acids. The V gene's germline CDR1 is SGHTA and CDR2 FQGNSA. CDR3 sequence (DNA): TGTGCCAGCAGCTCATCGGGACAGCTAAGGTGGAACACCGGGGAGCGGTTTTTT. It specifies CASSSSGQLRWNTGERFF.

Here the CDR3 DNA reads TGTGCCATCAGTGAGTTGGCCCGTGGCTACACCTTC. The encoded protein is CAISELARGYTF. The chain couples TRBV10-3 to TRBJ1-2; no firm D call. The V gene lost 1 base and the J gene lost 7 bases, with 7 bases spanning the gap. CDR1 is ENHRY, CDR2 SYGVKD, per germline. The CDR3 totals 12 residues.

This clonotype was observed many times. This chain connects TRBV14 to TRBJ1-1; TRBD1 matches 8 bases. Per the germline V gene, CDR1 is SGHDN and CDR2 is FVKESK. The CDR3 extends over 18 amino acids. V shed 0 bases, J shed 4 bases, and the junction held 13 bases outside the gene matches. The CDR3 is CASSQDRGRGLRGTEAFF. The CDR3 bases are TGTGCCAGCAGCCAAGACAGGGGGCGAGGGCTTCGAGGCACTGAAGCTTTCTTT.

The J gene is TRBJ2-5, the V gene TRBV13; 7 nucleotides agree with TRBD2. The CDR3 length is 15 residues. Germline CDR1 is PRHDT and CDR2 is FYEKMQ (reference sequence). V was pared by 1 base and J by 2 bases, with 4 bases of the junction left unmatched. CDR3 in amino acids: CASSLETSSQETQYF. Written as DNA, the CDR3 is TGTGCCAGCAGCTTAGAGACTAGCTCTCAAGAGACCCAGTACTTC.

V and J are TRBV29-1 and TRBJ2-1; D might be TRBD1 (6 bases). The germline CDR1 and CDR2 sequences are SQVTM and ANQGSEA. The CDR3 loop spans 13 amino acids. Trimming removed 8 bases at V and 0 bases at J, with 11 bases between. CDR3 coding DNA: TGCAGCACCTGGACAGTCTCCTACAATGAGCAGTTCTTC. The encoded protein is CSTWTVSYNEQFF.

The chain employs TRBV7-9 and TRBJ1-1, with 8 bases aligning to TRBD1. Germline-derived CDR1 and CDR2 are SEHNR and FQNEAQ (reference sequence). The CDR3 is 14 amino acids. With 5 bases clipped from V and 6 bases from J, the junction kept 8 bases outside the gene matches. The CDR3 protein is CASSTGQVGAEAFF. The CDR3 bases are TGTGCCAGCAGCACGGGACAGGTTGGGGCTGAAGCTTTCTTT.

This chain links TRBV20-1 with TRBJ1-6; the D gene is possibly TRBD1 (5 bases). The CDR3 spans 13 residues. V was cut by 5 bases and J by 8 bases, with 13 bases left in between. CDR1 and CDR2 from the germline V gene are DFQATT and SNEGSKA (reference sequence). The CDR3 here is CSAQGVTDSPLHF. In DNA, the CDR3 is TGCAGTGCTCAGGGTGTCACGGATTCACCCCTCCACTTT.

The chain is built from TRBV5-1 and TRBJ2-4; the match to TRBD1 covers 11 bases. The end of the DNA aligns better with TRBJ2-7, so the J call may be wrong. This CDR3 is 14 amino acids long. Germline CDR1 reads SGHRS; CDR2 reads YFSETQ. CDR3 sequence (DNA): TGCGCCAGCCGGCCGGGACAGGGGGTAGACGAGCAGTACTTC. Its translation is CASRPGQGVDEQYF.

This clonotype turned up a few times. This sequence joins TRBV24-1 and TRBJ2-1, with 7 bases identical to TRBD2. Germline trimming cut 1 base from V and 5 bases from J; bases unmatched to any gene: 7. Germline V gene data show CDR1 as KGHDR and CDR2 as SFDVKD. The CDR3 totals 16 residues. The CDR3 loop is CATSDFGGRADNEQFF. The CDR3, as DNA: TGTGCCACCAGTGATTTCGGCGGGAGAGCAGACAATGAGCAGTTCTTC.

This clonotype was recorded a few times. The CDR3 DNA reads TGTGCCAGCACCTCCCGGGACAGGGGAGGGACTGAAGCTTTCTTT. Amino acids: CASTSRDRGGTEAFF. The chain couples TRBV7-9 to TRBJ1-1; the match to TRBD1 covers 10 bases. Germline V gives CDR1 SEHNR, CDR2 FQNEAQ (reference sequence). This CDR3 is built from 15 residues. The V segment lost 7 bases and the J segment 5 bases; nucleotides outside the gene matches: 10. Based on the CDR3 plus reference TRBV7-9 and TRBJ1-1, the full variable domain is DTGVSQNPRHKITKRGQNVTFRCDPISEHNRLYWYRQTLGQGPEFLTYFQNEAQLEKSRLLSDRFSAERPKGSFSTLEIQRTEQGDSAMYLCASTSRDRGGTEAFFGQGTRLTVV.

The chain uses TRBV28 and TRBJ1-2; unclear D gene. CDR1 MDHEN and CDR2 SYDVKM come from the germline V gene. CDR3 length equals 14 residues. V shed 10 bases and J shed 0 bases, with 15 bases lying between them. This CDR3 reads CATRKRGANYGYTF. CDR3 DNA: TGTGCCACCCGGAAGCGGGGAGCTAACTATGGCTACACCTTC.

The chain employs TRBV7-2 and TRBJ2-3, with D possibly being TRBD1 or TRBD2 (5 bases each). V was pared by 4 bases and J by 6 bases, with 17 bases between. The CDR3 contains 15 residues. Germline CDR1 SGHTA, CDR2 FQGNSA. CDR3 sequence: CASSSPVRGVDTQYF. DNA for the CDR3: TGTGCCAGCAGCTCCCCAGTTCGGGGCGTGGATACGCAGTATTTT.